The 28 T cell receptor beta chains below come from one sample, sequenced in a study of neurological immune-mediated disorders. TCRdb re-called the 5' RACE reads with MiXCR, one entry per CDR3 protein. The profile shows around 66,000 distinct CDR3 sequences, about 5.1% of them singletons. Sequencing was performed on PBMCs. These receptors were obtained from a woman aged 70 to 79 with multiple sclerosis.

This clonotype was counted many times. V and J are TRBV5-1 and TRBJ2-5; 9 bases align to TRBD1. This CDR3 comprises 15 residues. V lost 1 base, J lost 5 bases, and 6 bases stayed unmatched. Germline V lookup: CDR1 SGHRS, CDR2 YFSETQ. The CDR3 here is CASSLQGTGYETQYF. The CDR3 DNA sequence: TGCGCCAGCAGCTTGCAGGGGACAGGGTACGAGACCCAGTACTTC.

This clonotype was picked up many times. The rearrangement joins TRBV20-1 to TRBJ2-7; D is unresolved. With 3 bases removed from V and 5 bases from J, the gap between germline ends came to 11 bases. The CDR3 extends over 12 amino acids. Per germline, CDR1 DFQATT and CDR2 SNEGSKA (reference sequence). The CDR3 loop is CSARMADNEQYF. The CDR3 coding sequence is TGCAGTGCTAGGATGGCGGATAACGAGCAGTACTTC.

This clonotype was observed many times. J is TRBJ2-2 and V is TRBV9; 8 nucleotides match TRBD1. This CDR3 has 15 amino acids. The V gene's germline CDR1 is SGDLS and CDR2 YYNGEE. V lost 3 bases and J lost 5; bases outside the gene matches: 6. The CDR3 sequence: CASSGGQGRTGELFF. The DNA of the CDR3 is TGTGCCAGCAGCGGTGGACAGGGAAGGACCGGGGAGCTGTTTTTT. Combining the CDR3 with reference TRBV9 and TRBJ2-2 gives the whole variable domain DSGVTQTPKHLITATGQRVTLRCSPRSGDLSVYWYQQSLDQGLQFLIQYYNGEERAKGNILERFSAQQFPDLHSELNLSSLELGDSALYFCASSGGQGRTGELFFGEGSRLTVL.

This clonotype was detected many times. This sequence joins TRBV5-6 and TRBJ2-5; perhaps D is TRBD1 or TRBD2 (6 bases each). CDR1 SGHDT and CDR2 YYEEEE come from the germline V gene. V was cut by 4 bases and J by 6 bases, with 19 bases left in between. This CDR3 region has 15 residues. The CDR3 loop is CASSRDGGRGKTQYF. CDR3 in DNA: TGTGCCAGCAGCCGGGACGGGGGCCGGGGGAAGACCCAGTACTTC.

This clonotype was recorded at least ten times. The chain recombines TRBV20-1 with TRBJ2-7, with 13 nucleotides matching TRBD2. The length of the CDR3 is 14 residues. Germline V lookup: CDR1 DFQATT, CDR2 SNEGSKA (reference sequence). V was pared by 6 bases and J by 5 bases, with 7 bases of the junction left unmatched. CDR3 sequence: CSAVLAGGPDEQYF. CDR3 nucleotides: TGCAGTGCGGTACTAGCGGGAGGGCCCGACGAGCAGTACTTC.

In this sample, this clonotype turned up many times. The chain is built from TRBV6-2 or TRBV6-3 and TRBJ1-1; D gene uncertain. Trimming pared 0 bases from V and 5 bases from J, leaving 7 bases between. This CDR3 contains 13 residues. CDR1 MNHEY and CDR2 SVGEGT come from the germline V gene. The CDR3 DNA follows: TGTGCCAGCAGTTACTCAGGTCGAACTGAAGCTTTCTTT. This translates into CASSYSGRTEAFF.

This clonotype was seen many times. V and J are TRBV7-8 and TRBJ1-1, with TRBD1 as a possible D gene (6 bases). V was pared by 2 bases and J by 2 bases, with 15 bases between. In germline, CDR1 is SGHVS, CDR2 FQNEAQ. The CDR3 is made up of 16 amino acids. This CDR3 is CASSLLPRGVNTEAFF. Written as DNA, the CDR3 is TGTGCCAGCAGCTTATTACCGAGGGGGGTAAACACTGAAGCTTTCTTT.

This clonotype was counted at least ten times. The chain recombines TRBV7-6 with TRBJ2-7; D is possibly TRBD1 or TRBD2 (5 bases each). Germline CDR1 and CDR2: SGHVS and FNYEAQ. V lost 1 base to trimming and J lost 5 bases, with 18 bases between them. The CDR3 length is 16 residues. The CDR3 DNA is TGTGCCAGCAGCTTAGACCCCTCATACCGGGACCACGAGCAGTACTTC. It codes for CASSLDPSYRDHEQYF.

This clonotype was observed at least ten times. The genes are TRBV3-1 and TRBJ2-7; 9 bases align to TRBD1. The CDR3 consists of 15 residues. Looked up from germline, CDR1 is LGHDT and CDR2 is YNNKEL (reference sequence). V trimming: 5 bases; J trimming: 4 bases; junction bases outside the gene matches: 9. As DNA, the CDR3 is TGTGCCAGCAGCTCCCAAGTGGGACAGGGATACGAGCAGTACTTC. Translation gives CASSSQVGQGYEQYF.

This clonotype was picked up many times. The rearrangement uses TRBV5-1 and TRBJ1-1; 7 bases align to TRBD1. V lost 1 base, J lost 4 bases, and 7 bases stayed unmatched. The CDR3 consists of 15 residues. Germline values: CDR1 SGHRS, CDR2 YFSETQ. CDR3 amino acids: CASSLNDRVVTEAFF. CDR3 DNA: TGCGCCAGCAGCTTGAATGACAGGGTCGTCACTGAAGCTTTCTTT.

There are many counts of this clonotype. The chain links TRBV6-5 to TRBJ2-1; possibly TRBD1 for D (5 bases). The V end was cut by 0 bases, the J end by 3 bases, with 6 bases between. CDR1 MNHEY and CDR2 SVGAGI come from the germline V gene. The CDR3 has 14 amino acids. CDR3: CASSYSQGYNEQFF. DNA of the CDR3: TGTGCCAGCAGTTACTCGCAGGGCTACAATGAGCAGTTCTTC.

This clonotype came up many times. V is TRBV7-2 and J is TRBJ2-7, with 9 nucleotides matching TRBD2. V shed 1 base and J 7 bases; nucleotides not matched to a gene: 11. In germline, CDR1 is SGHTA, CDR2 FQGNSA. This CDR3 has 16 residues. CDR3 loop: CASSLVVLAGASEQYF. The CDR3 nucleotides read TGTGCCAGCAGCTTAGTAGTTTTAGCGGGAGCTTCAGAGCAGTACTTC. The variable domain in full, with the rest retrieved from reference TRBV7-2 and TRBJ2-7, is GAGVSQSPSNKVTEKGKDVELRCDPISGHTALYWYRQSLGQGLEFLIYFQGNSAPDKSGLPSDRFSAERTGGSVSTLTIQRTQQEDSAVYLCASSLVVLAGASEQYFGPGTRLTVT.

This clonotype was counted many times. The CDR3 sequence: CSAGDRAGANVLTF. CDR3 DNA sequence: TGCAGTGCAGGGGACAGGGCTGGGGCCAACGTCCTGACTTTC. The chain recombines TRBV20-1 with TRBJ2-6; 9 bases agree with TRBD1. From germline, CDR1 is DFQATT and CDR2 SNEGSKA (reference sequence). V lost 6 bases, J lost 2 bases, and 2 bases stayed unmatched. This CDR3 has 14 residues.

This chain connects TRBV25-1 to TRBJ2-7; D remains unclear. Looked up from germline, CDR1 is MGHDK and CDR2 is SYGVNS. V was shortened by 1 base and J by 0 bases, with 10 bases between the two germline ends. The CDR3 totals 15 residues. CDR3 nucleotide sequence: TGTGCCAGCAGTGAATCAAAAGTGGTCTCCTACGAGCAGTACTTC. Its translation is CASSESKVVSYEQYF.

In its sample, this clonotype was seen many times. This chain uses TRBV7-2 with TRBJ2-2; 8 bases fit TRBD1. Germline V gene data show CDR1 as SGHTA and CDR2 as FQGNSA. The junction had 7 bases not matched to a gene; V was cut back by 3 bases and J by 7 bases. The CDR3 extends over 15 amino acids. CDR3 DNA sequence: TGTGCCAGCAGCTTTGACAGGGGAAGAGGCGGGGAGCTGTTTTTT. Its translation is CASSFDRGRGGELFF. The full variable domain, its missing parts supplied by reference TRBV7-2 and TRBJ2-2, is GAGVSQSPSNKVTEKGKDVELRCDPISGHTALYWYRQSLGQGLEFLIYFQGNSAPDKSGLPSDRFSAERTGGSVSTLTIQRTQQEDSAVYLCASSFDRGRGGELFFGEGSRLTVL.

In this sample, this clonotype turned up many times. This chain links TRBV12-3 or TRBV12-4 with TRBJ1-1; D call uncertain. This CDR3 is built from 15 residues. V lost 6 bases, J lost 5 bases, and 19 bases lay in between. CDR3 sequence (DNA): TGTGCCAGCAGCCCCCGAAGGGCGCGGGATACTGAAGCTTTCTTT. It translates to CASSPRRARDTEAFF.

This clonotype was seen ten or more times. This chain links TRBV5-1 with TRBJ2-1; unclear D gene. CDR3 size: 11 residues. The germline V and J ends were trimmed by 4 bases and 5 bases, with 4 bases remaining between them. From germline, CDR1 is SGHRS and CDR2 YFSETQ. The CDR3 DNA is TGCGCCAGCAGCGCGGACAATGAGCAGTTCTTC. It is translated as CASSADNEQFF.

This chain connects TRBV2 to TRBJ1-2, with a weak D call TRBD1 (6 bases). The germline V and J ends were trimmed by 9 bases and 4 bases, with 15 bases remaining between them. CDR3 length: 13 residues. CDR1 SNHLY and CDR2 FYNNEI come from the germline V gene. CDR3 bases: TGTGCCAGTGGGGGGCGGGTGCTCTATGGCTACACCTTC. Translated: CASGGRVLYGYTF.

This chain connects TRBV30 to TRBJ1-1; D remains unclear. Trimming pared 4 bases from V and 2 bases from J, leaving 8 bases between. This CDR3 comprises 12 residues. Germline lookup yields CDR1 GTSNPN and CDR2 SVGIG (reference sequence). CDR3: CAWTGGNTEAFF. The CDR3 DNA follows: TGTGCCTGGACAGGAGGAAACACTGAAGCTTTCTTT.

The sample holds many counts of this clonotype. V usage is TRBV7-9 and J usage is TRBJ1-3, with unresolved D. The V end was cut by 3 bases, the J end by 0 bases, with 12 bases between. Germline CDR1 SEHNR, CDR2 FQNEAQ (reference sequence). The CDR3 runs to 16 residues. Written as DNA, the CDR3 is TGTGCCAGCAGCTTCCAGACACCGGTCTCTGGAAACACCATATATTTT. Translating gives CASSFQTPVSGNTIYF.

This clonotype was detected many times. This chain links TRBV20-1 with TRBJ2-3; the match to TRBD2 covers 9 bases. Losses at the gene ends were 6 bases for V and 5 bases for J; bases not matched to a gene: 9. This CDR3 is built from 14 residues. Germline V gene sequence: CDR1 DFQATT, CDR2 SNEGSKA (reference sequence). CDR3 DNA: TGCAGTGCAGCCGGGACTAGCAGGAAAGATACGCAGTATTTT. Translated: CSAAGTSRKDTQYF.

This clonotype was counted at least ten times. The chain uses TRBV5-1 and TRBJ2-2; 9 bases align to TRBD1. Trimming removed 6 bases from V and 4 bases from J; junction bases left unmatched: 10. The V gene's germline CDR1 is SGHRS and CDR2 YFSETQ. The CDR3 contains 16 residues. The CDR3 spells CASTPPGQGSTGELFF. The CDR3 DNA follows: TGCGCCAGCACCCCTCCGGGACAGGGATCCACCGGGGAGCTGTTTTTT.

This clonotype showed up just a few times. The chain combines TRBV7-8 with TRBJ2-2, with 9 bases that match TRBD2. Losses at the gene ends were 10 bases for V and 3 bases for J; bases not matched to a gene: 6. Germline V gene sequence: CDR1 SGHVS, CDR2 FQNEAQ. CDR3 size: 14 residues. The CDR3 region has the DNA TGTGCCAACGGGCGGGAGGGCCACACCGGGGAGCTGTTTTTT. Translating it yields CANGREGHTGELFF.

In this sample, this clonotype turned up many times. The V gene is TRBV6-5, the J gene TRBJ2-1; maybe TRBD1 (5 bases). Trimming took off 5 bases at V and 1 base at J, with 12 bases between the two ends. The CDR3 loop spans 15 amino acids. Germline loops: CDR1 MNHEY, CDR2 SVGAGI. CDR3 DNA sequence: TGTGCCAGCAGTCAAAGGGGTTTTTCCTACAATGAGCAGTTCTTC. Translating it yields CASSQRGFSYNEQFF.

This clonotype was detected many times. The CDR3 nucleotides read TGTGCTAGTGGTTTGGTACAGGTCGGGAGTACGTATTTT. Its translation: CASGLVQVGSTYF. The V gene is TRBV12-5, the J gene TRBJ2-3; TRBD2 is a possible D gene (6 bases). CDR3 size: 13 residues. Germline loops: CDR1 LGHNT, CDR2 FRNRAP. Trimming shortened V by 0 bases and J by 14 bases, and 15 bases separated the two germline ends. The full variable domain, completed using reference TRBV12-5 and TRBJ2-3, is DARVTQTPRHKVTEMGQEVTMRCQPILGHNTVFWYRQTMMQGLELLAYFRNRAPLDDSGMPKDRFSAEMPDATLATLKIQPSEPRDSAVYFCASGLVQVGSTYFGPGTRLTVL.

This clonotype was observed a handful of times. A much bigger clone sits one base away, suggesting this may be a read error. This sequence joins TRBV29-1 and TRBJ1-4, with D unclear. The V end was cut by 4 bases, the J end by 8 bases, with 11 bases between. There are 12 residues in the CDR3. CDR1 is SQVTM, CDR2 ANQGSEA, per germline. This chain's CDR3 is CSVAKGGEKLFF. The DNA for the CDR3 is TGCAGCGTTGCAAAGGGAGGAGAAAAACTGTTTTTT.

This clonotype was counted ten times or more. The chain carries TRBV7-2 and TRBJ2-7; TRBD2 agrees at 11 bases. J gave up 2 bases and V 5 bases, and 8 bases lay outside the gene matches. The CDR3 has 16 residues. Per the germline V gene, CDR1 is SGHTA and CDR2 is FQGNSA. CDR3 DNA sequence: TGTGCCAGCAGCCCCTACGGGACTAGCGGCGCCTACGAGCAGTACTTC. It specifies CASSPYGTSGAYEQYF.

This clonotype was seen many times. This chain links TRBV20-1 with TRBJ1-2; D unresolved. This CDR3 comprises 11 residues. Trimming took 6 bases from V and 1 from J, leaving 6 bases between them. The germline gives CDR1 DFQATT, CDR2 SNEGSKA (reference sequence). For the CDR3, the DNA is TGCAGTGCCGGAAGTAACTATGGCTACACCTTC. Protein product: CSAGSNYGYTF.